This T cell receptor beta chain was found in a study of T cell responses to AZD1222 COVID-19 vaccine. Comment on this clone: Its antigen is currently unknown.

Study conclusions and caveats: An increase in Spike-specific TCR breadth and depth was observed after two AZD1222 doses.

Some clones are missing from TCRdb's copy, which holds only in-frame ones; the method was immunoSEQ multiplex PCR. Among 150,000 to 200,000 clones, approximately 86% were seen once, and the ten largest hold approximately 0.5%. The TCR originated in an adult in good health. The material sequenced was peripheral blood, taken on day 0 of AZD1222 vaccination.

CDR3 DNA sequence: TGTGCCACCAGCAGCCCCAGCGGGCAACCCGGCGACTATAATTCACCCCTCCACTTT. It specifies CATSSPSGQPGDYNSPLHF. This chain connects TRBV15 to TRBJ1-6; D unclear. The V gene's germline CDR1 is LNHNV and CDR2 YYDKDF (reference sequence). V lost 3 bases to trimming and J lost 3 bases, with 21 bases between them. The CDR3 is 19 residues long. Full variable domain (remainder filled in from reference TRBV15 and TRBJ1-6): DAMVIQNPRYQVTQFGKPVTLSCSQTLNHNVMYWYQQKSSQAPKLLFHYYDKDFNNEADTPDNFQSRRPNTSFCFLDIRSPGLGDTAMYLCATSSPSGQPGDYNSPLHFGNGTRLTVT.